This T cell receptor (beta chain) was sequenced for a study of T cell responses to AZD1222 COVID-19 vaccine. Study-wide results and limits: Baseline seropositivity occurred in only six or seven AZD1222 recipients.

About this clone: What it recognizes is unknown.

Trimming cost V 6 bases and J 1 base; bases outside gene matches: 4. The CDR3 contains 15 residues. Germline V gives CDR1 MNHEY, CDR2 SVGAGI. Profiling relied on immunoSEQ multiplex PCR, and the TCRdb table lists in-frame clones only, not all of them. The table records approximately 110,000 clones, 80% to 95% of them present only once. The V call is TRBV6-5, the J call TRBJ1-1; the match to TRBD1 covers 11 bases. The source material was peripheral blood, sampled on day 0 of AZD1222 vaccination. This TCR was recovered from an adult in good health. The CDR3 DNA reads as TGTGCCAGCAGAGGACAGGGGGCTCCGAACACTGAAGCTTTCTTT. Translating gives CASRGQGAPNTEAFF.